At least ten counts were recorded for the clone carrying this TCR beta chain. Its antigen is unknown. Germline V CDR1 and CDR2: DFQATT, SNEGSKA (reference sequence). CDR3 length: 15 amino acids. V was shortened by 2 bases and J by 0 bases, with 14 bases between the two germline ends. This sample stems from a study of CD8 T cells in ankylosing spondylitis. Study observations and caveats: Some motif variants had been reported before (in reactive arthritis synovial fluid and blood).

Quantitative 5'-RACE was performed with molecular barcodes, and it yielded the TCR beta libraries. TCRdb itself ran the 5' RACE reads through MiXCR, one entry per CDR3 protein. This table has around 300,000 distinct CDR3 sequences, 9.5% to 13% appearing once. Sequenced sample: blood, either unsorted or a sorted T cell fraction (not recorded which). This chain connects TRBV20-1 to TRBJ2-7, with D unresolved. This TCR was recovered from a female donor with ankylosing spondylitis or in good health (not recorded which). The CDR3 protein is CSARPRILVSYEQYF. CDR3 coding DNA: TGCAGTGCTAGACCCAGGATCCTTGTCTCCTACGAGCAGTACTTC.